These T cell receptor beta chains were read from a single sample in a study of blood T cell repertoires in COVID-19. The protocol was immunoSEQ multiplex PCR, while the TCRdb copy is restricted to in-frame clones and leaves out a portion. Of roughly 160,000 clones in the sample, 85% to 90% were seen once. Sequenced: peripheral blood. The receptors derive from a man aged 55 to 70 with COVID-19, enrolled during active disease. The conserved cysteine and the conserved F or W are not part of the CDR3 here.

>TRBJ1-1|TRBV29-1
SGGVGAEAF
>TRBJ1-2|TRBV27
ASSLTPSAIGYT
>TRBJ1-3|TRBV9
ASSVGTVTGNTIY
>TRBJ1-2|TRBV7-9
ASSDGQGYGYT
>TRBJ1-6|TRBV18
ASSALRQGSNNSPLH
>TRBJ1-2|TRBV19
ASSIAMRQAYYGYT
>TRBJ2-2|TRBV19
ASNGAGLAGTGELF
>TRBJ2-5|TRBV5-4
ASSLLVFAGVQETQY
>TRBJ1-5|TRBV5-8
ASSTEQGLRNQPQH
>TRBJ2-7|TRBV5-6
ASSWGDSYSYEQY
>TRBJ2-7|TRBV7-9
ASSLSPARALYEQY
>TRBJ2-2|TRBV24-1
ATSLGQGVGTGELF
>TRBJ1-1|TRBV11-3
ASSSDSQRTEAF
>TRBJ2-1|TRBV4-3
ASSQDGASYNEQF
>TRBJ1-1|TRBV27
ASRALDGAF
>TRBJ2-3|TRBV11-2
ASSRGYGTDTQY
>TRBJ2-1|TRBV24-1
ATSDFRLAGGNEQF
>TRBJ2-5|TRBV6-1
ASTLTSGIQY
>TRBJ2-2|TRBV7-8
ASSLAETSGRIGELF
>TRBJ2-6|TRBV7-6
ASSLPGQSSGANVLT
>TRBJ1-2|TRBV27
ASSTRDRGGYGYT
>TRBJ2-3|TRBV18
ASSLGQGSTDTQY
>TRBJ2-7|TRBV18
ASSPLGTGTYEQY
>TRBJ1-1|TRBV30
AWMLQTMNTEAF
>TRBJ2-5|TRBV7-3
ASSFGTGAQETQY
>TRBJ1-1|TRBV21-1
ASSKIIRCTEAF
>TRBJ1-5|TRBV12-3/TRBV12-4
ASSALSNQPQH
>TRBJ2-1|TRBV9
ASSVVGDSSYNEQF
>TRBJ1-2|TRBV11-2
ASSSSPTVAGV
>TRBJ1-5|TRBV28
ASSLSGGGQPQH
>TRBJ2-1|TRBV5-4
ASSLSQAISYNEQF
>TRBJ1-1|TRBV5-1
ASSPDHGQGVAEAF
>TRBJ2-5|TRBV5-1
ASSSSGNPGAETQY
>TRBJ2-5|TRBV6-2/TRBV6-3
ASSSVLAGVAQY
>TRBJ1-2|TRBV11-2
ASSLGEKSNYGYT
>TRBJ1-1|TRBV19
ASNRQGPSNTEAF
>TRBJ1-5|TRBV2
ASSGEQLQPQH
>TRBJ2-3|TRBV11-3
ASNPGPQQGNTQY
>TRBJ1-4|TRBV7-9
ARKTTGAGHEKLF
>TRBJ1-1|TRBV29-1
SVRDSEAF
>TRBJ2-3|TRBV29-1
SVGVGRGGTDTQY